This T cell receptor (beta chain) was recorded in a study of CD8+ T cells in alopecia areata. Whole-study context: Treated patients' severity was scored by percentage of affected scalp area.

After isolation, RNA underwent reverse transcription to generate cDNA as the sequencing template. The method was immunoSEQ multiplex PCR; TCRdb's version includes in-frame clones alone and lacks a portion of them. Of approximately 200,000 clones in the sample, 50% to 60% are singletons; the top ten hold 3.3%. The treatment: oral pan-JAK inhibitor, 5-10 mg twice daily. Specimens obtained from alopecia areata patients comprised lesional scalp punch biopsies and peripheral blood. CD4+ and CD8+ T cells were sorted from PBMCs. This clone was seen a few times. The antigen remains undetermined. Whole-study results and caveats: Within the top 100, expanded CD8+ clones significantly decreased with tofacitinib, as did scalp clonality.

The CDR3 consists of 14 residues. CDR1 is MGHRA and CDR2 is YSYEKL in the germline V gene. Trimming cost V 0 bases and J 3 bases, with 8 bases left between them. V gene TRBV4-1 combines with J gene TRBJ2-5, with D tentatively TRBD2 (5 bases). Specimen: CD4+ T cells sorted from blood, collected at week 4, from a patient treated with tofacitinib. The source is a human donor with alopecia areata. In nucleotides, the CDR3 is TGCGCCAGCAGCCAAGAGAGGGTAGAAGAGACCCAGTACTTC. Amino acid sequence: CASSQERVEETQYF.